One T cell receptor beta chain is described in this entry. The antigen remains unidentified. This specimen comes from a study of cytomegalovirus exposure and HLA in healthy donors. General study results and limits: There were some public TCRs occurring in many donors, but most TCR sequences were rare. Later analysis suggested links between common viral pathogens and several top significant clusters. The productive fraction for most TCR beta V segments was about 90% or about 30% in an earlier analysis.

The PCR ran on 60 Vbeta and 13 Jbeta primers. Authors' processing steps: Later reanalysis found around 84 million unique TCR beta chains, roughly 9.9 million of them shared. Measured with immunoSEQ multiplex PCR; TCRdb has only the in-frame clones, and not every one. The DNA gave D and trimming, while V, J and clone size come from that table. The data hold some 190,000 clones, with about 83% observed a single time. Germline CDR1 and CDR2: WSHSY and SAAADI. This CDR3 contains 14 residues. The V gene lost 6 bases and the J gene lost 4 bases, with 13 bases spanning the gap. The rearrangement joins TRBV10-2 to TRBJ1-5; maybe TRBD1 (5 bases). The sequence derives from a man aged 35 to 55 in good health and CMV-seropositive. The sequenced sample was PBMCs. Here the CDR3 DNA reads TGCGCCAGCAGAGGCAGGGATACAAATCAGCCCCAGCATTTT. Its translation: CASRGRDTNQPQHF.